Listed here are 20 T cell receptor beta chains from one sample, sequenced in a study of HIV-infected patients and healthy controls. Antiretroviral therapy had run roughly three months, about 14 weeks, before follow-up blood collection. Whole blood was used without fractionation, so all unsorted peripheral T cells were included. Reverse transcription used approximately 500 ng RNA and constant-region primers for alpha and beta. Separate chain-specific third strand synthesis with multiplexing indices produced the alpha and beta libraries. TCRdb reanalysed the 5' RACE reads using MiXCR and keeps one entry per CDR3 protein. The sample lists roughly 5,000 distinct CDR3 sequences, around 20% seen once, with about 29% in the top ten. The specimen comprised blood, sampled during antiretroviral therapy. The origin of the receptors is an adult with HIV infection.

Sample share makes this clonotype medium-sized. The chain carries TRBV7-3 and TRBJ2-3; TRBD1 or TRBD2 may be the D gene (5 bases each). V was pared by 5 bases and J by 6 bases, with 12 bases between. CDR1 is SGHTA and CDR2 is FQGTGA in the germline V gene. CDR3 length: 13 residues. The CDR3 loop reads CASSTGTSDTQYF. The CDR3 DNA sequence: TGTGCCAGCAGCACCGGGACGTCTGATACGCAGTATTTT. Full variable domain (rest looked up from reference TRBV7-3 and TRBJ2-3): GAGVSQTPSNKVTEKGKYVELRCDPISGHTALYWYRQSLGQGPEFLIYFQGTGAADDSGLPNDRFFAVRPEGSVSTLKIQRTERGDSAVYLCASSTGTSDTQYFGPGTRLTVL.

This clonotype was detected ten times or more. The chain links TRBV4-1 to TRBJ1-6; tentatively, D is TRBD1 (5 bases). CDR1 is MGHRA, CDR2 YSYEKL, per germline. The germline V and J ends were trimmed by 1 base and 6 bases, with 10 bases remaining between them. The CDR3 has 15 residues. This CDR3 is CASSQAGTANSPLHF. In nucleotides, the CDR3 is TGCGCCAGCAGCCAAGCCGGGACGGCTAATTCACCCCTCCACTTT.

The chain is built from TRBV10-3 and TRBJ2-3; possible D gene TRBD2, 6 bases. The germline gives CDR1 ENHRY, CDR2 SYGVKD. CDR3 length: 15 residues. V lost 3 bases and J 1 base, leaving 11 bases between the germline ends. CDR3 coding DNA: TGTGCCATCAGTGATAGGGACTGGGGCACAGATACGCAGTATTTT. Encoded protein: CAISDRDWGTDTQYF.

This clonotype is termed medium-sized (0.01 to 0.1%). In nucleotides, the CDR3 is TGTGCCAGCAGCCCCCAGACTAGCCTGCCCACAGATACGCAGTATTTT. As protein: CASSPQTSLPTDTQYF. The gene calls are TRBV7-8 and TRBJ2-3; 7 bases are shared with TRBD2. In germline, CDR1 is SGHVS, CDR2 FQNEAQ. V lost 5 bases to trimming and J lost 2 bases; unmatched junction nucleotides: 10. The CDR3 consists of 16 residues.

Concerning this clonotype itself: A much larger clone is a single base away; this may be a read error. This chain links TRBV20-1 with TRBJ2-3, with D perhaps matching TRBD1 or TRBD2 (6 bases each). CDR1 DFQATT and CDR2 SNEGSKA come from the germline V gene (reference sequence). V gave up 6 bases and J gave up 2 bases, with 15 bases separating them. CDR3 length: 14 residues. This chain's CDR3 is CSAVEGGVTDTQYF. In nucleotides, the CDR3 is TGCAGTGCCGTAGAGGGGGGCGTCACAGATACGCAGTATTTT.

Concerning this clonotype: This may be a read error, as it is one base from a much larger clone. The chain couples TRBV20-1 to TRBJ1-1; TRBD1 might be the D (6 bases). The CDR3 covers 14 residues. The germline V gene encodes CDR1 DFQATT and CDR2 SNEGSKA (reference sequence). V lost 2 bases and J lost 3, with 13 bases in between. The CDR3 protein is CSARTGTWDTEAFF. CDR3 sequence (DNA): TGCAGTGCTAGAACCGGGACATGGGACACTGAAGCTTTCTTT.

This clonotype has a count of ten or more. The chain couples TRBV25-1 to TRBJ2-7, with D perhaps matching TRBD1 (6 bases). Germline V CDR1 and CDR2: MGHDK, SYGVNS. The CDR3 loop spans 12 amino acids. V dropped 4 bases and J dropped 4 bases, with 8 bases sitting between them. The CDR3 sequence is CASSAQGYEQYF. CDR3 coding DNA: TGTGCCAGCAGTGCGCAGGGGTACGAGCAGTACTTC.

In its sample, this clonotype is medium-sized. For the CDR3, the DNA is TGTGCCAGCAGTTACGCTGCTAGCGGGGGGGCCGTCATGTTCTTC. It is translated as CASSYAASGGAVMFF. The chain links TRBV6-2 or TRBV6-3 to TRBJ2-1; 12 nucleotides line up with TRBD2. This CDR3 comprises 15 residues. V shed 2 bases, J shed 15 bases, and the junction held 11 bases outside the gene matches. The germline CDR1 and CDR2 sequences are MNHEY and SVGEGT.

The rearrangement joins TRBV5-1 to TRBJ1-3, with D unresolved. V was shortened by 4 bases and J by 0 bases, with 8 bases between the two germline ends. This CDR3 has 14 amino acids. Looked up from germline, CDR1 is SGHRS and CDR2 is YFSETQ. DNA of the CDR3: TGCGCCAGCAGCGAGAACTTCTCTGGAAACACCATATATTTT. Its protein is CASSENFSGNTIYF.

With regard to this clonotype: This could be a read error, since a much larger clone is one nucleotide away. V and J are TRBV5-8 and TRBJ1-2, with 9 bases identical to TRBD1. Germline V lookup: CDR1 SGHTS, CDR2 YDEGEE. The CDR3 is 16 amino acids. This chain's CDR3 is CASSVQAGQGNYCYTF. CDR3 bases: TGTGCCAGCAGCGTCCAGGCTGGACAGGGGAACTATTGCTACACCTTC.

This clonotype has more than one count but fewer than ten. V usage is TRBV2 and J usage is TRBJ2-6; 7 bases align to TRBD1. Per the germline V gene, CDR1 is SNHLY and CDR2 is FYNNEI. This CDR3 has 15 amino acids. Trimming cost V 10 bases and J 1 base; bases outside gene matches: 7. This CDR3 is CATRTGRSGANVLTF. The CDR3 DNA sequence: TGTGCCACCCGGACAGGCCGATCTGGGGCCAACGTCCTGACTTTC.

This clonotype was seen repeatedly, ten times or more. This chain uses TRBV3-1 with TRBJ2-1, with a weak D call TRBD1 (5 bases). V was pared by 2 bases and J by 4 bases, with 9 bases between. The germline CDR1 and CDR2 sequences are LGHDT and YNNKEL (reference sequence). This CDR3 is built from 14 residues. In DNA form, the CDR3 reads TGTGCCAGCAGCCAACTTTCAGGGTACAATGAGCAGTTCTTC. This codes for CASSQLSGYNEQFF.

This clonotype is labeled as medium-sized. This chain uses TRBV12-5 with TRBJ2-3; D perhaps matches TRBD1 (6 bases). Trimming took 5 bases from V and 0 from J, leaving 12 bases between them. Germline CDR1 and CDR2: LGHNT and FRNRAP. There are 15 residues in the CDR3. CDR3 residues: CASGTGHHSTDTQYF. The DNA of the CDR3 is TGTGCTAGTGGTACGGGACACCATAGCACAGATACGCAGTATTTT.

With regard to this clonotype: A much larger clone lies one base from this, so it may be a read error. The chain couples TRBV5-1 to TRBJ1-1; 9 bases are a match to TRBD1. Losses at the gene ends were 1 base for V and 3 bases for J; bases not matched to a gene: 7. This CDR3 comprises 16 residues. CDR1 is SGHRS and CDR2 is YFSETQ in the germline V gene. CDR3 sequence reads: CASSLWDRAGDTEAFF. The CDR3 DNA reads as TGCGCCAGCAGCTTGTGGGACAGGGCCGGGGACACTGAAGCTTTCTTT.

By share of the sample, this clonotype is medium-sized. The chain couples TRBV4-1 to TRBJ1-2; D perhaps matches TRBD1 (6 bases). With 3 bases removed from V and 12 bases from J, the gap between germline ends came to 14 bases. Germline V gene sequence: CDR1 MGHRA, CDR2 YSYEKL. The CDR3 totals 12 residues. The CDR3 reads CASSHGQLVHTF. The CDR3 coding sequence is TGCGCCAGCAGCCACGGACAGCTAGTCCACACCTTC.

This clonotype is medium-sized. The rearrangement uses TRBV5-1 and TRBJ2-7; either TRBD1 or TRBD2 may supply D (7 bases each). V was pared by 4 bases and J by 5 bases, with 19 bases between. The CDR3 totals 15 residues. In germline, CDR1 is SGHRS, CDR2 YFSETQ. The DNA for the CDR3 is TGCGCCAGCAGCCCACTCGACAGGGAGGGCAACGAGCAGTACTTC. This translates into CASSPLDREGNEQYF.

About this clonotype: A much larger clone sits a single nucleotide away, making a read error possible. V usage is TRBV11-2 and J usage is TRBJ1-1; D might be TRBD1 (5 bases). V was cut by 4 bases and J by 4 bases, with 16 bases left in between. The CDR3 consists of 15 residues. Germline V gene lookup returns CDR1 SGHAT and CDR2 FQNNGV. The CDR3, as DNA: TGTGCCAGCAGCTCAATTACATGGGGGAGCACTGAAGCTTTCTTT. Translation: CASSSITWGSTEAFF.

This clonotype was picked up many times. The chain joins TRBV5-4 to TRBJ1-3; a possible D gene is TRBD1 (5 bases). There are 13 residues in the CDR3. Trimming took off 5 bases at V and 1 base at J, with 7 bases between the two ends. CDR1 is SGHNT and CDR2 is YYREEE in the germline V gene (reference sequence). CDR3 DNA sequence: TGTGCCAGCAGAGGGGCTTCTGGAAACACCATATATTTT. It is translated as CASRGASGNTIYF.

This clonotype is medium-sized (0.01 to 0.1%). This sequence joins TRBV10-1 and TRBJ2-3; D call uncertain. The CDR3 runs 13 residues. Germline V gene lookup returns CDR1 WNHNN and CDR2 SYGVQD (reference sequence). Trimming pared 6 bases from V and 3 bases from J, leaving 10 bases between. The CDR3 sequence is CASSASRTDTQYF. CDR3 nucleotides: TGCGCCAGCAGCGCCTCGCGGACAGATACGCAGTATTTT.

This clonotype is medium-sized by share. This chain uses TRBV19 with TRBJ1-1, with D possibly TRBD1 on 5 matching bases. Germline loops: CDR1 LNHDA, CDR2 SQIVND (reference sequence). The V gene lost 7 bases and the J gene lost 7 bases, with 28 bases spanning the gap. The CDR3 sequence is 17 residues long. Written as DNA, the CDR3 is TGTGCCAGTATTGCCGTCAACGGGAGGGGAGCTGCCGTTGAAGCTTTCTTT. Translated, it gives CASIAVNGRGAAVEAFF.